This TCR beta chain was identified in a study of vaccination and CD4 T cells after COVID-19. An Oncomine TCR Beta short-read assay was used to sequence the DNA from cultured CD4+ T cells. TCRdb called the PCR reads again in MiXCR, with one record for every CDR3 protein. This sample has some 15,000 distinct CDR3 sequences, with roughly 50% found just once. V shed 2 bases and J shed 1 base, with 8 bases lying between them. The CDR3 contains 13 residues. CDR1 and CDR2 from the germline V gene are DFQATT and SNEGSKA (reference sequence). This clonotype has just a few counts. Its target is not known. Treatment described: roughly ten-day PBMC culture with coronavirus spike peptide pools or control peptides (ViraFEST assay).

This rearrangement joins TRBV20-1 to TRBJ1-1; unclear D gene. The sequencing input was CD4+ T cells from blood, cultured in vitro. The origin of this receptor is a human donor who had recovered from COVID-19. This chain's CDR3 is CSARNPKNTEAFF. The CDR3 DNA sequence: TGCAGTGCTAGAAATCCTAAGAACACTGAAGCTTTCTTT.